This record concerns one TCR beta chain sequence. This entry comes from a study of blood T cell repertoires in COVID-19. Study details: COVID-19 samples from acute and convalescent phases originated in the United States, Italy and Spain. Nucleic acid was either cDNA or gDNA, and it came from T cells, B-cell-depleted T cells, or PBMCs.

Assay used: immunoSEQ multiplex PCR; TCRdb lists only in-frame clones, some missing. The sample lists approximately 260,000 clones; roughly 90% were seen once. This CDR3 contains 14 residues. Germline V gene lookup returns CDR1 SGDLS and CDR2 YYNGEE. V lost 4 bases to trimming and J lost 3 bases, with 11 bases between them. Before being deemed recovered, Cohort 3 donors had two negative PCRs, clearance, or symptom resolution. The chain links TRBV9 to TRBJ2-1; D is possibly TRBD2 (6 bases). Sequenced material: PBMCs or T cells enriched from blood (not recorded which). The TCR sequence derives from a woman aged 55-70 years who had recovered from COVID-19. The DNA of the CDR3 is TGTGCCAGCAGCCGGGACTCGTTCTACAATGAGCAGTTCTTC. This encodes CASSRDSFYNEQFF.